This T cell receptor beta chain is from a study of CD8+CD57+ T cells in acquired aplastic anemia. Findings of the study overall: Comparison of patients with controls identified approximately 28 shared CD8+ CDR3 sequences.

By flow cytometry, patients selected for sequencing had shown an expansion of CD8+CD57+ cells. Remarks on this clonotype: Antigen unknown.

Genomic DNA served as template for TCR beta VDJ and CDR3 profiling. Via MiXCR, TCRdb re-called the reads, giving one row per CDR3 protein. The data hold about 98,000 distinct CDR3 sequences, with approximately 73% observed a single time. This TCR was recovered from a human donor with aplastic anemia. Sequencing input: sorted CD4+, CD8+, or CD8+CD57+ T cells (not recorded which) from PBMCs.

The CDR3: CASSFERGTQYF. The CDR3 DNA reads TGTGCCAGCAGCTTTGAACGAGGTACGCAGTATTTT. The chain employs TRBV7-9 and TRBJ2-3; D remains ambiguous. The germline V gene encodes CDR1 SEHNR and CDR2 FQNEAQ (reference sequence). Deletions cut 3 bases from V and 8 bases from J, with 9 bases between. The CDR3 extends over 12 amino acids.